These 17 T cell receptor beta chains were sequenced from one sample in a study of blood T cell repertoires in COVID-19. TCRdb keeps only in-frame clones here, not all; method: immunoSEQ multiplex PCR. Of hundreds of thousands of clones listed, about 89% are singletons. What was sequenced was peripheral blood. The receptors were gathered from a woman aged 30 to 39 with COVID-19, enrolled during active disease.

The rearrangement links TRBV5-4 to TRBJ1-1, with a tentative D call TRBD1 (5 bases). CDR3 length: 14 amino acids. Per germline, CDR1 SGHNT and CDR2 YYREEE (reference sequence). V dropped 1 base and J dropped 3 bases, with 10 bases sitting between them. CDR3 coding DNA: TGTGCCAGCAGCTTGTTGGGGGGACACACTGAAGCTTTCTTT. Its protein product is CASSLLGGHTEAFF.

This clone was seen only once. This chain links TRBV7-9 with TRBJ2-2; the D gene is possibly TRBD2 (6 bases). CDR1 is SEHNR and CDR2 is FQNEAQ in the germline V gene (reference sequence). Trimming left V 11 bases short and J 0 bases short, with 10 bases between. CDR3 length: 13 residues. In nucleotides, the CDR3 is TGTGCCCTGGCGGGGTCGAACACCGGGGAGCTGTTTTTT. This translates into CALAGSNTGELFF. The full variable domain, with the rest looked up from reference TRBV7-9 and TRBJ2-2, is DTGVSQNPRHKITKRGQNVTFRCDPISEHNRLYWYRQTLGQGPEFLTYFQNEAQLEKSRLLSDRFSAERPKGSFSTLEIQRTEQGDSAMYLCALAGSNTGELFFGEGSRLTVL.

V and J are TRBV6-6 and TRBJ2-2, with 7 bases matching TRBD1. The CDR3 length is 15 residues. Per germline, CDR1 MNHNY and CDR2 SVGAGI (reference sequence). The ends lost 6 bases at V and 2 bases at J; junction bases unmatched: 6. The CDR3 loop is CASSRTGLNTGELFF. CDR3 DNA: TGTGCCAGCAGCCGGACAGGTCTTAACACCGGGGAGCTGTTTTTT.

The J gene is TRBJ1-2, the V gene TRBV6-2 or TRBV6-3; D gene ambiguous. The CDR3 sequence is 16 residues long. Trimming cost V 0 bases and J 8 bases, with 19 bases left between them. CDR1 is MNHEY, CDR2 SVGEGT, per germline. The CDR3 spells CASSYSARSIAGGYTF. The DNA of the CDR3 is TGTGCCAGCAGTTACTCGGCCAGGTCCATCGCGGGGGGCTACACCTTC.

V gene TRBV7-9 combines with J gene TRBJ2-1; 7 nucleotides agree with TRBD2. The germline CDR1 and CDR2 sequences are SEHNR and FQNEAQ (reference sequence). Unmatched junction bases numbered 9, after V lost 1 base and J lost 0 bases. CDR3 size: 18 residues. The CDR3, as DNA: TGTGCCAGCAGCTTAGGGGCGGGGGAAACCTTCTCCTACAATGAGCAGTTCTTC. It is translated as CASSLGAGETFSYNEQFF. The whole variable domain, filled in from reference TRBV7-9 and TRBJ2-1, reads DTGVSQNPRHKITKRGQNVTFRCDPISEHNRLYWYRQTLGQGPEFLTYFQNEAQLEKSRLLSDRFSAERPKGSFSTLEIQRTEQGDSAMYLCASSLGAGETFSYNEQFFGPGTRLTVL.

The rearrangement uses TRBV10-2 and TRBJ2-7; D is perhaps TRBD1 (5 bases). Trimming cost V 6 bases and J 0 bases, with 18 bases left between them. CDR1 is WSHSY and CDR2 is SAAADI in the germline V gene. The CDR3 sequence is 16 residues long. CDR3 in DNA: TGCGCCAGCAGCCGAGACAGATCTACGGGCTCCTACGAGCAGTACTTC. This encodes CASSRDRSTGSYEQYF.

This chain connects TRBV7-9 to TRBJ2-4; D is undetermined. V was clipped by 5 bases and J by 1 base, with 18 bases between them. This CDR3 is built from 17 residues. The germline gives CDR1 SEHNR, CDR2 FQNEAQ (reference sequence). This CDR3 is CASSPFLPVAAKNIQYF. CDR3 sequence (DNA): TGTGCCAGCAGCCCGTTCTTACCCGTCGCGGCCAAAAACATTCAGTACTTC. The complete variable domain, with remaining parts taken from reference TRBV7-9 and TRBJ2-4, reads DTGVSQNPRHKITKRGQNVTFRCDPISEHNRLYWYRQTLGQGPEFLTYFQNEAQLEKSRLLSDRFSAERPKGSFSTLEIQRTEQGDSAMYLCASSPFLPVAAKNIQYFGAGTRLSVL.

This clone was seen only a few times. V and J are TRBV10-3 and TRBJ1-1; TRBD1 might be the D (6 bases). Germline V CDR1 and CDR2: ENHRY, SYGVKD. The CDR3 runs 14 residues. Trimming took off 0 bases at V and 1 base at J, with 6 bases between the two ends. CDR3 residues: CAISESGGNTEAFF. As DNA, the CDR3 is TGTGCCATCAGTGAGTCAGGGGGGAACACTGAAGCTTTCTTT.

CDR3: CASTLLGLGEGTGELFF. The CDR3 nucleotides read TGTGCCAGCACCCTTCTCGGATTGGGGGAGGGCACCGGGGAGCTGTTTTTT. This chain connects TRBV28 to TRBJ2-2; TRBD2 aligns across 7 bases. Germline assignment: CDR1 MDHEN and CDR2 SYDVKM. After removal of 7 bases from V and 4 bases from J, the junction contained 15 bases not matched to a gene. This CDR3 contains 17 residues.

The V gene is TRBV6-2 or TRBV6-3, the J gene TRBJ1-1, with D possibly TRBD1 on 5 matching bases. Trimming shortened V by 0 bases and J by 4 bases, and 15 bases separated the two germline ends. CDR3 length: 16 amino acids. Germline CDR1 and CDR2: MNHEY and SVGEGT. Written as DNA, the CDR3 is TGTGCCAGCAGTTACTCAAGGGGCGTATTTGGCACTGAAGCTTTCTTT. Amino acids: CASSYSRGVFGTEAFF.

The chain has TRBV7-9 and TRBJ2-3, with TRBD2 identical over 15 bases. The ends lost 2 bases at V and 4 bases at J; junction bases unmatched: 7. Germline V gives CDR1 SEHNR, CDR2 FQNEAQ (reference sequence). The CDR3 contains 18 residues. The CDR3 DNA sequence: TGTGCCAGCAGCTTACCAGGGACTAGCGGGGGGAATCCAGATACGCAGTATTTT. Residues: CASSLPGTSGGNPDTQYF.

This chain joins TRBV19 and TRBJ1-2; 9 bases align to TRBD1. CDR1 and CDR2 (germline): LNHDA, SQIVND (reference sequence). The CDR3 extends over 14 amino acids. The J segment lost 2 bases and the V segment lost 7 bases, leaving 5 bases of the junction unmatched. The CDR3 region has the DNA TGTGCCAGTATCCGGGACAGGGTAAACTATGGCTACACCTTC. Protein: CASIRDRVNYGYTF.

The chain joins TRBV27 to TRBJ2-2; the match to TRBD2 covers 9 bases. J was trimmed by 4 bases and V by 5 bases; bases with no gene match: 8. This CDR3 is 16 amino acids long. Germline V gene sequence: CDR1 MNHEY, CDR2 SMNVEV (reference sequence). The CDR3 region is CASSPLAGVGTGELFF. DNA of the CDR3: TGTGCCAGCAGTCCATTAGCGGGAGTGGGCACCGGGGAGCTGTTTTTT.

The chain couples TRBV28 to TRBJ2-2; 10 bases match TRBD1. There are 16 residues in the CDR3. J was trimmed by 7 bases and V by 7 bases; bases with no gene match: 12. Germline loops: CDR1 MDHEN, CDR2 SYDVKM. In DNA form, the CDR3 reads TGTGCCAGCACCCGTCCGGGACAGGGGTCCGGCGGGGAGCTGTTTTTT. Protein: CASTRPGQGSGGELFF.

The chain combines TRBV7-2 with TRBJ2-7, with D perhaps matching TRBD2 (6 bases). The ends were cut back, 2 bases at V and 0 bases at J, with 11 bases in the middle. The CDR3 is made up of 15 amino acids. Looked up from germline, CDR1 is SGHTA and CDR2 is FQGNSA. This CDR3 is CASSLSSVSSYEQYV. The CDR3 nucleotides are TGTGCCAGCAGCTTATCTAGCGTAAGCTCCTACGAGCAGTACGTC.

The chain uses TRBV3-1 (or the pseudogene TRBV3-2) and TRBJ2-1, with 8 bases fitting TRBD2. Germline V gene data show CDR1 as LGHDT and CDR2 as YNNKEL (reference sequence). V lost 0 bases and J lost 4; bases outside the gene matches: 2. The CDR3 contains 15 residues. CDR3 sequence (DNA): TGTGCCAGCAGCCAAGACGGGGGGGCTTACAATGAGCAGTTCTTC. Its translation: CASSQDGGAYNEQFF.

The chain links TRBV7-2 to TRBJ2-1, with D maybe TRBD2 (6 bases). The V end was cut by 6 bases, the J end by 4 bases, with 19 bases between. This CDR3 has 16 amino acids. Looked up from germline, CDR1 is SGHTA and CDR2 is FQGNSA. This CDR3 is CASSLIGRGRYNEQFF. The CDR3, as DNA: TGTGCCAGCAGTCTAATCGGGCGGGGACGATACAATGAGCAGTTCTTC. The whole variable domain, remainder taken from reference TRBV7-2 and TRBJ2-1, is GAGVSQSPSNKVTEKGKDVELRCDPISGHTALYWYRQSLGQGLEFLIYFQGNSAPDKSGLPSDRFSAERTGGSVSTLTIQRTQQEDSAVYLCASSLIGRGRYNEQFFGPGTRLTVL.